The 23 T cell receptor beta chains presented below share a single source sample, sequenced in a study of Ad26.COV2.S vaccination and SARS-CoV-2 variants. This table comes from immunoSEQ multiplex PCR, and its TCRdb copy is limited to in-frame clones, with some not included. The table has 180,000 or so clones, roughly 89% seen once. The sample consisted of peripheral blood, taken after recovery from COVID-19. The source is a human donor who had recovered from COVID-19.

Written as DNA, the CDR3 is TGTGCCTGGGACAGGGTGACTGAGCAGTTCTTC. It encodes CAWDRVTEQFF. The V and J genes are TRBV30 and TRBJ2-1; TRBD1 agrees at 7 bases. Germline V CDR1 and CDR2: GTSNPN, SVGIG (reference sequence). The CDR3 extends over 11 amino acids. V was pared by 5 bases and J by 9 bases, with 4 bases of the junction left unmatched.

The chain combines TRBV28 with TRBJ1-1; D is unresolved. V dropped 3 bases and J dropped 1 base, with 3 bases sitting between them. CDR3 length equals 12 residues. Germline CDR1 MDHEN, CDR2 SYDVKM. The CDR3 protein is CASSFRNTEAFF. CDR3 sequence (DNA): TGTGCCAGCAGTTTCAGGAACACTGAAGCTTTCTTT.

V and J are TRBV6-2 or TRBV6-3 and TRBJ2-7, with D maybe TRBD2 (6 bases). V lost 5 bases to trimming and J lost 3 bases, with 17 bases between them. Germline assignment: CDR1 MNHEY and CDR2 SVGEGT. This CDR3 has 15 residues. CDR3: CASSLDTRGYYEQYF. In DNA form, the CDR3 reads TGTGCCAGCAGTCTGGACACCCGGGGGTACTACGAGCAGTACTTC.

The chain has TRBV9 and TRBJ2-7; 7 bases agree with TRBD1. V lost 0 bases to trimming and J lost 1 base; unmatched junction nucleotides: 4. CDR1 and CDR2 from the germline V gene are SGDLS and YYNGEE. The CDR3 spans 15 residues. The CDR3 is CASSVEGARSYEQYF. CDR3 sequence (DNA): TGTGCCAGCAGCGTAGAGGGGGCGCGGTCCTACGAGCAGTACTTC. The variable domain in full, with the rest retrieved from reference TRBV9 and TRBJ2-7, is DSGVTQTPKHLITATGQRVTLRCSPRSGDLSVYWYQQSLDQGLQFLIQYYNGEERAKGNILERFSAQQFPDLHSELNLSSLELGDSALYFCASSVEGARSYEQYFGPGTRLTVT.

This rearrangement joins TRBV6-6 to TRBJ2-2; 9 bases are a match to TRBD2. V was clipped by 4 bases and J by 4 bases; unmatched bases: 4. Per germline, CDR1 MNHNY and CDR2 SVGAGI (reference sequence). The CDR3 has 15 amino acids. This chain's CDR3 is CASSSLAGATGELFF. CDR3 in DNA: TGTGCCAGCAGTTCCTTAGCGGGAGCCACCGGGGAGCTGTTTTTT.

This clone was counted a single time. The chain links TRBV15 to TRBJ1-6; 8 bases align to TRBD1. Germline assignment: CDR1 LNHNV and CDR2 YYDKDF (reference sequence). The CDR3 totals 14 residues. V was clipped by 4 bases and J by 9 bases; unmatched bases: 5. This chain's CDR3 is CATSIGDRISPLHF. The CDR3 coding sequence is TGTGCCACCAGCATTGGGGACAGGATTTCACCCCTCCACTTT.

As regards this clone: The sample holds other DNA sequences that translate to the same CDR3. CDR3 DNA sequence: TGTGCCAGCAGTCCAGGGGGACATGGCTACACCTTC. Residues: CASSPGGHGYTF. The rearrangement uses TRBV28 and TRBJ1-2, with 7 nucleotides matching TRBD1. Germline V CDR1 and CDR2: MDHEN, SYDVKM. The CDR3 has 12 residues. The J segment lost 6 bases and the V segment lost 5 bases, leaving 3 bases of the junction unmatched.

J is TRBJ1-2 and V is TRBV6-2 or TRBV6-3; D gene uncertain. V was clipped by 3 bases and J by 4 bases, with 6 bases between them. CDR3 length: 12 residues. From germline, CDR1 is MNHEY and CDR2 SVGEGT. The chain's CDR3 is CASSYPSYGYTF. In nucleotides, the CDR3 is TGTGCCAGCAGTTATCCCAGCTATGGCTACACCTTC.

The chain carries TRBV5-1 and TRBJ2-2; D unresolved. V lost 2 bases and J 2 bases, leaving 7 bases between the germline ends. The CDR3 extends over 14 amino acids. From germline, CDR1 is SGHRS and CDR2 YFSETQ. In DNA, the CDR3 is TGCGCCAGCAGCTTCGCCGCTAACACCGGGGAGCTGTTTTTT. Translating it yields CASSFAANTGELFF.

This rearrangement joins TRBV7-9 to TRBJ2-2; D is unresolved. CDR1 and CDR2 from the germline V gene are SEHNR and FQNEAQ (reference sequence). Trimming left V 5 bases short and J 4 bases short, with 14 bases between. The CDR3 contains 15 residues. The CDR3, as DNA: TGTGCCAGCAGCCTAAAGGTGGTGGGCACCGGGGAGCTGTTTTTT. It translates to CASSLKVVGTGELFF.

The CDR3 DNA reads TGTGCCAGCAGCTTGGGACCCACCCTGGCAGATACGCAGTATTTT. This codes for CASSLGPTLADTQYF. The V call is TRBV7-7, the J call TRBJ2-3; either TRBD1 or TRBD2 may fit D (5 bases each). The CDR3 consists of 15 residues. Germline values: CDR1 SSHAT, CDR2 FNYEAQ (reference sequence). Trimming cost V 3 bases and J 4 bases, with 14 bases left between them.

The chain has TRBV6-1 and TRBJ2-5; the D is unclear. Trimming removed 2 bases at V and 5 bases at J, with 12 bases between. The CDR3 loop spans 14 amino acids. Germline V CDR1 and CDR2: MNHNS, SASEGT. In DNA form, the CDR3 reads TGTGCCAGCAGTGAATTGGGCCCGTCGGAGACCCAGTACTTC. It translates to CASSELGPSETQYF.

CDR3 in amino acids: CASSQDRRTDPYGYTF. Here the CDR3 DNA reads TGTGCCAGCAGCCAAGATCGGCGGACGGACCCCTATGGCTACACCTTC. The V and J genes are TRBV4-2 and TRBJ1-2; D ambiguous. Germline loops: CDR1 LGHNA, CDR2 YNFKEQ. Deletions cut 0 bases from V and 4 bases from J, with 15 bases between. This CDR3 is 16 amino acids long.

The chain joins TRBV5-5 to TRBJ2-5, with a possible D match to TRBD1 (6 bases). V lost 0 bases and J 6 bases, leaving 9 bases between the germline ends. Germline CDR1 SGHKS, CDR2 YYEKEE (reference sequence). The CDR3 spans 13 residues. The CDR3, as DNA: TGTGCCAGCAGCTTGGCAGGGGCGAAGACCCAGTACTTC. Residues: CASSLAGAKTQYF.

The chain has TRBV19 and TRBJ2-2; D is possibly TRBD2 (6 bases). This CDR3 is built from 13 residues. With 3 bases removed from V and 8 bases from J, the gap between germline ends came to 10 bases. Per germline, CDR1 LNHDA and CDR2 SQIVND (reference sequence). CDR3 bases: TGTGCCAGTAGTATTTGGGAGGAGGGGGAGCTGTTTTTT. Translated: CASSIWEEGELFF.

This chain uses TRBV9 with TRBJ2-1; D is unresolved. The CDR3 has 13 amino acids. Germline values: CDR1 SGDLS, CDR2 YYNGEE. V lost 6 bases and J 5 bases, leaving 12 bases between the germline ends. The CDR3 DNA sequence: TGTGCCAGCACCCGGGTCGACCACAATGAGCAGTTCTTC. Protein product: CASTRVDHNEQFF.

This chain joins TRBV5-1 and TRBJ2-7; D uncertain. Germline CDR1 SGHRS, CDR2 YFSETQ. The CDR3 contains 12 residues. V was trimmed by 0 bases and J by 5 bases, leaving 6 bases between them. CDR3 DNA: TGCGCCAGCAGCTTGGGTGGGGACGAGCAGTACTTC. Translation gives CASSLGGDEQYF.

V gene TRBV19 combines with J gene TRBJ1-2, with a possible D match to TRBD1 (6 bases). CDR1 LNHDA and CDR2 SQIVND come from the germline V gene (reference sequence). Trimming cost V 9 bases and J 2 bases, with 19 bases left between them. The CDR3 contains 15 residues. CDR3 sequence reads: CASLDSGVGNYGYTF. The CDR3 DNA follows: TGTGCCAGCCTAGACTCAGGGGTGGGGAACTATGGCTACACCTTC.

The CDR3 region has the DNA TGTGCCAGTAGTATATCGGGCGATACTTCTGGGGCCAACGTCCTGACTTTC. This sequence encodes CASSISGDTSGANVLTF. The chain links TRBV19 to TRBJ2-6, with no clear D. The CDR3 is made up of 17 amino acids. With 2 bases removed from V and 1 base from J, the gap between germline ends came to 12 bases. In germline, CDR1 is LNHDA, CDR2 SQIVND (reference sequence).

This rearrangement joins TRBV18 to TRBJ1-1; D might be TRBD1 (5 bases). Trimming pared 0 bases from V and 3 bases from J, leaving 11 bases between. The germline gives CDR1 KGHSH, CDR2 LQKENI. The length of the CDR3 is 15 residues. CDR3 DNA: TGTGCCAGCTCACCACCGACTGGGGGACACACTGAAGCTTTCTTT. It encodes CASSPPTGGHTEAFF.

This clone was seen a few times. The chain combines TRBV5-1 with TRBJ2-1; TRBD2 matches 7 bases. The CDR3 contains 15 residues. V trimming: 5 bases; J trimming: 6 bases; junction bases outside the gene matches: 11. Germline assignment: CDR1 SGHRS and CDR2 YFSETQ. The CDR3 spells CASRAGTTTSNEQFF. CDR3 DNA sequence: TGCGCCAGCAGGGCCGGGACTACCACCTCCAATGAGCAGTTCTTC.

The chain joins TRBV7-3 to TRBJ2-5, with a possible D match to TRBD1 (5 bases). Germline-derived CDR1 and CDR2 are SGHTA and FQGTGA. The CDR3 covers 13 residues. Trimming removed 4 bases at V and 1 base at J, with 7 bases between. This CDR3 reads CASSSRAQETQYF. As DNA, the CDR3 is TGTGCCAGCAGCTCCAGGGCCCAAGAGACCCAGTACTTC.

This clone was found a few times. The rearrangement links TRBV19 to TRBJ1-6; 7 positions match TRBD1. Trimming at V came to 7 bases and at J to 5 bases, leaving 8 bases not matched to a gene. The CDR3 has 15 amino acids. Germline V gene lookup returns CDR1 LNHDA and CDR2 SQIVND (reference sequence). In DNA, the CDR3 is TGTGCCAGTACCAACCGGGACAGAAATAATTCACCCCTCCACTTT. Protein product: CASTNRDRNNSPLHF.